This T cell receptor beta chain was observed in a study of shared clonotypes between healthy human individuals. The study, taken as a whole, reports: Sharing across four donors was highest in naive CD4 (approximately 5%) and lowest in memory CD8 (around 0.4%). With few donors, the genetic and exposure-history diversity represented was limited.

The method was immunoSEQ multiplex PCR; TCRdb's version includes in-frame clones alone and lacks a portion of them. The table lists about 600,000 clones, roughly 96% of them singletons. A remark on this clone: Its target is not known.

The CDR3 loop spans 13 amino acids. Germline V gene data show CDR1 as MNHEY and CDR2 as SMNVEV (reference sequence). Trimming removed 5 bases from V and 4 bases from J, with 11 bases in between. Only CD45RO-negative cells positively selected for CCR7 counted as naive CD8 cells, so terminally differentiated effector memory CD45RA+ cells were excluded. The V call is TRBV27, the J call TRBJ1-1; D gene uncertain. Material for sequencing was naive CD8+ T cells sorted from blood. The receptor was derived from a woman in her thirties in good health. The CDR3 region has the DNA TGTGCCAGCAGTATGGTTTCGAGCACTGAAGCTTTCTTT. Translation gives CASSMVSSTEAFF.